This T cell receptor (beta chain) was profiled in a study of T-cell reconstitution after alpha-beta-depleted transplantation in children. This clonotype has a count of ten or more. Per germline, CDR1 DFQATT and CDR2 SNEGSKA (reference sequence). The ends lost 3 bases at V and 0 bases at J; junction bases unmatched: 6. The length of the CDR3 is 15 residues. TCRbeta library construction was performed incorporating unique molecular identifiers. Via MiXCR, TCRdb re-called the PCR reads, giving one row per CDR3 protein. The data show about 600,000 distinct CDR3 sequences, over 9.5% seen once. The receptor comes from a human donor who donated a stem cell graft to a child with acute myeloid leukemia. Specimen: PBMCs from the stem cell graft donor, collected from the stem cell graft. V and J are TRBV20-1 and TRBJ2-7; 9 nucleotides line up with TRBD2. CDR3 nucleotide sequence: TGCAGTGCTAGCGCGGCGACTAGCGGCTCCTACGAGCAGTACTTC. This gives the protein CSASAATSGSYEQYF.